This T cell receptor (beta chain) was identified during a study of blood T cell repertoires in COVID-19. The protocol was immunoSEQ multiplex PCR, while the TCRdb copy is restricted to in-frame clones and leaves out a portion. Here the sample spans around 130,000 clones, over 80% being singletons. This TCR derives from a woman older than 75 with acute or convalescent COVID-19. Material for sequencing was peripheral blood.

The CDR3 nucleotides are TGTGCCAGCTCACCACCGGCGGCGGGTCCCTCCTCCTACGAGCAGTACTTC. Translating gives CASSPPAAGPSSYEQYF. This chain links TRBV18 with TRBJ2-7; maybe TRBD2 (5 bases). Germline CDR1 KGHSH, CDR2 LQKENI. This CDR3 region has 17 residues. V shed 0 bases and J shed 0 bases, with 15 bases lying between them. Full variable domain (outside the CDR3, taken from reference TRBV18 and TRBJ2-7): NAGVMQNPRHLVRRRGQEARLRCSPMKGHSHVYWYRQLPEEGLKFMVYLQKENIIDESGMPKERFSAEFPKEGPSILRIQQVVRGDSAAYFCASSPPAAGPSSYEQYFGPGTRLTVT.